This T cell receptor (beta chain) derives from a study of blood T cell repertoires in COVID-19. Study summary: The samples span acute and convalescent COVID-19 from the United States, Italy and Spain.

CDR1 is SGHDN and CDR2 is FVKESK in the germline V gene. The CDR3 spans 17 residues. Germline trimming cut 1 base from V and 7 bases from J; bases unmatched to any gene: 13. Assay: immunoSEQ multiplex PCR; the TCRdb copy retains only in-frame clones and omits some. Of 110,000 to 150,000 clones listed, around 80% are singletons. This chain connects TRBV14 to TRBJ2-1; TRBD2 aligns across 7 bases. Sequences were obtained from peripheral blood. This clonotype was obtained from a woman between 50 and 59 years old with acute or convalescent COVID-19. The CDR3 DNA sequence: TGTGCCAGCAGCCAAGTCCCTAGACTAGCTCTAGGGAATGAGCAGTTCTTC. It translates to CASSQVPRLALGNEQFF.